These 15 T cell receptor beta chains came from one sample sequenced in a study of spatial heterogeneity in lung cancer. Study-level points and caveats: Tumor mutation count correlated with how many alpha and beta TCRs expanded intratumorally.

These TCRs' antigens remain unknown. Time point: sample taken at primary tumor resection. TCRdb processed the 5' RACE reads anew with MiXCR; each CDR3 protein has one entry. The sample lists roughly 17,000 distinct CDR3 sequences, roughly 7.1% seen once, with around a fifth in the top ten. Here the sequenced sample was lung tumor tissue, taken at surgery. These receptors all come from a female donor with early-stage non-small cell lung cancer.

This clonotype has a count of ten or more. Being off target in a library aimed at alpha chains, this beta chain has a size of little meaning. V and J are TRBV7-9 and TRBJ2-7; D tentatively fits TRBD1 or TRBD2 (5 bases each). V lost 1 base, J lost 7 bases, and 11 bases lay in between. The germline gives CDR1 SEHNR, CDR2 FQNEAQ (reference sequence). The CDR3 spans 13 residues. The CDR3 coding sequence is TGTGCCAGCAGCTTAGGGAGCAGGGAGGAGCAGTACTTC. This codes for CASSLGSREEQYF.

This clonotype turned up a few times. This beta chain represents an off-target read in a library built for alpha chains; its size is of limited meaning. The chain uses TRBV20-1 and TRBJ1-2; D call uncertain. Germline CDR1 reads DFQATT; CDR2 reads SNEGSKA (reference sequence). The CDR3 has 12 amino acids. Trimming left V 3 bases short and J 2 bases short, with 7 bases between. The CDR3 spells CSARTGNYGYTF. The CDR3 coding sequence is TGCAGTGCTAGGACGGGGAACTATGGCTACACCTTC.

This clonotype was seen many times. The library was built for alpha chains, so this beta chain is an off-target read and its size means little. In DNA, the CDR3 is TGTGCCAGCAGTTTGGGACAGTGGGGTTCCTACAATGAGCAGTTCTTC. Its protein is CASSLGQWGSYNEQFF. The chain carries TRBV12-3 or TRBV12-4 and TRBJ2-1, with 7 bases fitting TRBD1. CDR3 length: 16 amino acids. With V trimmed by 3 bases and J by 1 base, 6 bases remained unmatched.

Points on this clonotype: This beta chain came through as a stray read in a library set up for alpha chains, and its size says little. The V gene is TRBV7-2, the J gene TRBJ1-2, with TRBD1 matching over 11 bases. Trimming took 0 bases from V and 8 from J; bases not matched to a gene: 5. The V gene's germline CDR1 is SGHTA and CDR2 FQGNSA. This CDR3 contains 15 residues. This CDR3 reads CASSLAGTGGRGYTF. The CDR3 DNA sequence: TGTGCCAGCAGCTTAGCTGGGACAGGGGGAAGGGGCTACACCTTC.

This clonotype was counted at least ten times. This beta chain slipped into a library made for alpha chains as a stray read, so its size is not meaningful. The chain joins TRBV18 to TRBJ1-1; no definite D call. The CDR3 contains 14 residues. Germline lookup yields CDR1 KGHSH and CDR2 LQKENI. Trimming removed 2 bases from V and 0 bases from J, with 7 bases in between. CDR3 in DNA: TGTGCCAGCTCACCAGCTAACATGAACACTGAAGCTTTCTTT. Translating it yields CASSPANMNTEAFF.

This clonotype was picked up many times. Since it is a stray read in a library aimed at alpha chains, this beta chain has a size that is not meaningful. The CDR3 region is CSARPSGGAAGANVLTF. In DNA, the CDR3 is TGCAGTGCTCGGCCTAGCGGGGGGGCCGCTGGGGCCAACGTCCTGACTTTC. The chain combines TRBV20-1 with TRBJ2-6, with TRBD2 matching 12 bases. Germline assignment: CDR1 DFQATT and CDR2 SNEGSKA (reference sequence). With V trimmed by 5 bases and J by 2 bases, 7 bases remained unmatched. The CDR3 covers 17 residues.

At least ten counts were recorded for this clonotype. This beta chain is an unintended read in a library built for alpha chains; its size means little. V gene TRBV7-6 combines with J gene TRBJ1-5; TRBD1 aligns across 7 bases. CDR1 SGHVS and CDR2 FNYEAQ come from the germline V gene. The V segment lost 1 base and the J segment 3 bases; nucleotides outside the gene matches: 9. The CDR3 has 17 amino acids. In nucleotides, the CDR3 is TGTGCCAGCAGCTTAGTAGGGGGACAGTTCCCCAATCAGCCCCAGCATTTT. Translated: CASSLVGGQFPNQPQHF.

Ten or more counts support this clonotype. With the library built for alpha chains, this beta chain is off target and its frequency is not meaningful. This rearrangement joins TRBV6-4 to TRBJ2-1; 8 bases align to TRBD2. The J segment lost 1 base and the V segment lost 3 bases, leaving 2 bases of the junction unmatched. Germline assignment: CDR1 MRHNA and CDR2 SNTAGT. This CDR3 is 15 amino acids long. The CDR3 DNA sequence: TGTGCCAGCAGTGAGGTAGCGGGATCCTACAATGAGCAGTTCTTC. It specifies CASSEVAGSYNEQFF.

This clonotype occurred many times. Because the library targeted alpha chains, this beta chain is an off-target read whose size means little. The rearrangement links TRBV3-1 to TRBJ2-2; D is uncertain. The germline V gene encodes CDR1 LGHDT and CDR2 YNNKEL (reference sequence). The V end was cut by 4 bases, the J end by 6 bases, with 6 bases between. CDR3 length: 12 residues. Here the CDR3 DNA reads TGTGCCAGCAGCCTTCCCCCCGGGGAGCTGTTTTTT. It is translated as CASSLPPGELFF.

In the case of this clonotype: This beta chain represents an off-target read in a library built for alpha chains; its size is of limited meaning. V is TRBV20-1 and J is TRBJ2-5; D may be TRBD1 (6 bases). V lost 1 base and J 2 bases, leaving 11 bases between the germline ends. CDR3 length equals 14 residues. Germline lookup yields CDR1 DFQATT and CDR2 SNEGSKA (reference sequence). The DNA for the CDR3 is TGCAGTGCTAGAGGGATAGGACAGCAAGAGACCCAGTACTTC. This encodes CSARGIGQQETQYF.

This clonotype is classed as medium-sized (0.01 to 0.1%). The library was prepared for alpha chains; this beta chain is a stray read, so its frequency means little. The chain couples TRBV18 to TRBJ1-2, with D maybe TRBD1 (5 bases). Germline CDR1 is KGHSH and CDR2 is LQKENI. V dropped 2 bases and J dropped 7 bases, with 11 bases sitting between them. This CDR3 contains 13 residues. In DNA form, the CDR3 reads TGTGCCAGCTCACCATTTACGGGACCTGGCTACACCTTC. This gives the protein CASSPFTGPGYTF. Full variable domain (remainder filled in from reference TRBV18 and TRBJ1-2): NAGVMQNPRHLVRRRGQEARLRCSPMKGHSHVYWYRQLPEEGLKFMVYLQKENIIDESGMPKERFSAEFPKEGPSILRIQQVVRGDSAAYFCASSPFTGPGYTFGSGTRLTVV.

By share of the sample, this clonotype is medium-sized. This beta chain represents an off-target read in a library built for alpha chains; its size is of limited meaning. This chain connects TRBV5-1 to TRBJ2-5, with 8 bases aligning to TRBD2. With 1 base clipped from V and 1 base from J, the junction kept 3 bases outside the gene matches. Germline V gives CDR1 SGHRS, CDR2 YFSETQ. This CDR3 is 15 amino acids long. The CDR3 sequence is CASSLQRGPQETQYF. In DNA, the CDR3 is TGCGCCAGCAGCTTGCAGCGGGGGCCCCAAGAGACCCAGTACTTC.

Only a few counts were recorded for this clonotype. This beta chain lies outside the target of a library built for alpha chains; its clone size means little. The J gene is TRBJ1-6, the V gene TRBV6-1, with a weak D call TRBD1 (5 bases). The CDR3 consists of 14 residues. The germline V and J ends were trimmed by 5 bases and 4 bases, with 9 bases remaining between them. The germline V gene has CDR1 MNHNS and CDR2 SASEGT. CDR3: CASSRGDYNSPLHF. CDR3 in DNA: TGTGCCAGCAGTCGGGGGGATTATAATTCACCCCTCCACTTT.

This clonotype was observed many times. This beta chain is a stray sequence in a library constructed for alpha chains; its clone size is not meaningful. CDR3 in amino acids: CSAGFSTNEKLFF. The CDR3 coding sequence is TGCAGCGCGGGTTTTTCAACTAATGAAAAACTGTTTTTT. The V call is TRBV29-1, the J call TRBJ1-4; D remains unclear. Trimming took off 7 bases at V and 0 bases at J, with 9 bases between the two ends. This CDR3 region has 13 residues. In germline, CDR1 is SQVTM, CDR2 ANQGSEA.

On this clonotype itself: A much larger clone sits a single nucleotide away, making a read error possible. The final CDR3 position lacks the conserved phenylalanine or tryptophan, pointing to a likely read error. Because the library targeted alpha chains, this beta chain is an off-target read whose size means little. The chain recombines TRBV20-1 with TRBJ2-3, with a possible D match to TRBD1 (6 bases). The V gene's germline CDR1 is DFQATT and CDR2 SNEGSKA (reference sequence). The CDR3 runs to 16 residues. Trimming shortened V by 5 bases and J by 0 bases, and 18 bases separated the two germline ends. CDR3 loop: CSAQARDTGSTDTQYY. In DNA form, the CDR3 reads TGCAGTGCTCAGGCCCGGGACACTGGTAGCACAGATACGCAGTATTAT.